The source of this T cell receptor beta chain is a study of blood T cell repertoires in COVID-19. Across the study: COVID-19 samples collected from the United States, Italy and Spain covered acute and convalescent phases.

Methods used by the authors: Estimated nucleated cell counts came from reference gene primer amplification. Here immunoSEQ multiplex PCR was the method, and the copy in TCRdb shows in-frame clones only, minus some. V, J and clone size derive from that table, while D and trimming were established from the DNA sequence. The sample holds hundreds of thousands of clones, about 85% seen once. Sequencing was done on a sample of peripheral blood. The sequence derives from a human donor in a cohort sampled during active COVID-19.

This CDR3 reads CASSLANSAYEQYF. As DNA, the CDR3 is TGTGCCAGCAGCTTAGCGAACTCCGCCTACGAGCAGTACTTC. The chain links TRBV7-2 to TRBJ2-7; D remains unclear. CDR1 and CDR2 (germline): SGHTA, FQGNSA. Trimming pared 0 bases from V and 2 bases from J, leaving 8 bases between. The CDR3 loop spans 14 amino acids.